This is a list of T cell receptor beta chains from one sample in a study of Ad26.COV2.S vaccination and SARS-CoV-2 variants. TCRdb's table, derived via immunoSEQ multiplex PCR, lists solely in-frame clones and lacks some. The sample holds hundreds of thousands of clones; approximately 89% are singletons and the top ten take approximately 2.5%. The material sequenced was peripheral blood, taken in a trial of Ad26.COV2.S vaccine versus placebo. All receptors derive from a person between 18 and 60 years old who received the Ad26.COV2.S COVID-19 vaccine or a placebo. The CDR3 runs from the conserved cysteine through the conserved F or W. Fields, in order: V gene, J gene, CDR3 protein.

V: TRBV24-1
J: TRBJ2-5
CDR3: CATSELTGVGQETQYF

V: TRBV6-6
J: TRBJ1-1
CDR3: CASWSPPGGRNTEAFF

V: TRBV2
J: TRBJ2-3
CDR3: CASNDLTRTDTQYF

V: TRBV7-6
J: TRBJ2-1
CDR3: CASSPRIYNEQFF

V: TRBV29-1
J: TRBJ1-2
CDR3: CSVGPVRFLPGGGGYTF

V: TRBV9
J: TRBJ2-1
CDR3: CASNRAGAGSYNEQFF

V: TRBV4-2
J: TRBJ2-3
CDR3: CASSQDLIVTSTNPTQYF

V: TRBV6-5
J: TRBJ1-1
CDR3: CASTPRRTRGTEAFF

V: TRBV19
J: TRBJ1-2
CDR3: CASSLQKLYGYTF

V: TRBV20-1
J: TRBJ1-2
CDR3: CSASQSGYTF

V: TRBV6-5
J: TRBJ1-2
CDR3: CASGTIYGYTF

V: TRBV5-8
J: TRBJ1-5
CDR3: CASSSREYSNQPQHF

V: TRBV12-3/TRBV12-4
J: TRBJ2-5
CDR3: CASSLRGPETQYF

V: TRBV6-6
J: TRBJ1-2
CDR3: CASSYAAGPYGYTF

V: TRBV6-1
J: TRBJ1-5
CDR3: CASSELRGNQPQHF

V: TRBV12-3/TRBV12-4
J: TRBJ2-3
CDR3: CASSLWTGYTQYF

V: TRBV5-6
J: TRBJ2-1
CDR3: CASSLGTSGRVVFF

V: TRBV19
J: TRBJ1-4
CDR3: CASSTDTTNEKLFF

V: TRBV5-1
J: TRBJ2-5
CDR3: CASSLEAPVGTQYF

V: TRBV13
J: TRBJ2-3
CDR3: CASSLSTRAPTDTQYF

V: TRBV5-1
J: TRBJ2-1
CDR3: CASSFSGSVPEQFF

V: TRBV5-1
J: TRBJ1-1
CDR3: CASSWPRDSMNTEAFF

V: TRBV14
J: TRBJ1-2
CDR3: CASSQGILQGYVNYGYTF

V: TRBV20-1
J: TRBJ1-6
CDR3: CSASPLTQGGGSPLHF

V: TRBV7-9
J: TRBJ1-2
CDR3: CASSLAGYTGRKSGYTF

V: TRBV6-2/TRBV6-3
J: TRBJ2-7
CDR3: CASSLLLMSSYEQYF

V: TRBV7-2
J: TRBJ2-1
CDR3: CASSLGVGWVNEQFF

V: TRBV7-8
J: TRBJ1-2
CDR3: CASSRDRANYGYTF

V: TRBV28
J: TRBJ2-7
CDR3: CASTLRRFYEQYF

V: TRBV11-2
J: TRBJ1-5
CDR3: CASSPTGALDQPQHF